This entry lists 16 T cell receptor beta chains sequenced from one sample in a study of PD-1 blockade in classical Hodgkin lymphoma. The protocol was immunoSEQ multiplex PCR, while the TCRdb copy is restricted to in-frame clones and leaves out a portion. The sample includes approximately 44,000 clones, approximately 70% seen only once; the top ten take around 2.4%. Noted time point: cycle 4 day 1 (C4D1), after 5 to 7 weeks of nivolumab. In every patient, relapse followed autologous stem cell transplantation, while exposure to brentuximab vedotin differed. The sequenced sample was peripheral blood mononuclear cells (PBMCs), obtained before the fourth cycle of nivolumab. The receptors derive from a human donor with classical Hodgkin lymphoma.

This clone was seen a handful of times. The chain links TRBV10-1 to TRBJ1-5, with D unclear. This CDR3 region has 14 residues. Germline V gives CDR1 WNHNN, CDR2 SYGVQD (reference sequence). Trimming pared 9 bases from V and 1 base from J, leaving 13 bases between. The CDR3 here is CASSPKRSNQPQHF. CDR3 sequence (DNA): TGCGCCAGTTCCCCTAAAAGGAGCAATCAGCCCCAGCATTTT.

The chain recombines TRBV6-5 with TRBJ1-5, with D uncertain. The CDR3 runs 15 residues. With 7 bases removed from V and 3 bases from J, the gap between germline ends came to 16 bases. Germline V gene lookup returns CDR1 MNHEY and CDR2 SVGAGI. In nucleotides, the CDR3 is TGTGCCAGCAAAGACCTAAGGCAGCTCAATCAGCCCCAGCATTTT. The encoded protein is CASKDLRQLNQPQHF.

The CDR3 DNA reads as TGTGCCAGCAGCCCCTTGAGCTCCTACAATGAGCAGTTCTTC. Its translation: CASSPLSSYNEQFF. The chain combines TRBV7-9 with TRBJ2-1; D gene ambiguous. Between the trimmed V and J ends, which lost 5 bases and 0 bases, there was a span of 8 bases. The CDR3 totals 14 residues. CDR1 SEHNR and CDR2 FQNEAQ come from the germline V gene (reference sequence).

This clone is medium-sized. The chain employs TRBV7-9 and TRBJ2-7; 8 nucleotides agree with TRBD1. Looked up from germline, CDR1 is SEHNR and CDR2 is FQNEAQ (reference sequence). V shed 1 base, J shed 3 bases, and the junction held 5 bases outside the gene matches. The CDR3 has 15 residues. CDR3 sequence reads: CASSLEGDRIYEQYF. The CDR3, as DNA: TGTGCCAGCAGCTTAGAAGGGGACAGGATCTACGAGCAGTACTTC.

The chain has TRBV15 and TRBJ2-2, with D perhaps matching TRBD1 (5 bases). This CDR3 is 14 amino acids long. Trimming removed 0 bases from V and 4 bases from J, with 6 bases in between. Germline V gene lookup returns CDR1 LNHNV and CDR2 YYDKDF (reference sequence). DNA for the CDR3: TGTGCCACCAGCAGAGATCAGGGCACCGGGGAGCTGTTTTTT. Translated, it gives CATSRDQGTGELFF.

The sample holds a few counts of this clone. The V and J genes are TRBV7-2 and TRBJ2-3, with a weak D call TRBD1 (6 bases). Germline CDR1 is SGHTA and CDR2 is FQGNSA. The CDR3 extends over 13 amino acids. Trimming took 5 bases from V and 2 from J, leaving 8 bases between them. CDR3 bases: TGTGCCAGCAGCGGGGGCTACACAGATACGCAGTATTTT. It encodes CASSGGYTDTQYF.

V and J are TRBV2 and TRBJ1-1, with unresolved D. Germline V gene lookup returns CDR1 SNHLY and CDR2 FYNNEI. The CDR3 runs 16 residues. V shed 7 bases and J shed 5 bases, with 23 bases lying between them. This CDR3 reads CASTPSPAVLGTEAFF. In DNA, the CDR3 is TGTGCCAGCACTCCATCCCCAGCGGTTTTGGGGACTGAAGCTTTCTTT.

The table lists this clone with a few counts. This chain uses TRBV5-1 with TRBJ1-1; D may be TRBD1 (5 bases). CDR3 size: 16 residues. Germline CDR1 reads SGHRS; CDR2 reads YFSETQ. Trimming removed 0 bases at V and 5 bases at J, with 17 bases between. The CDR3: CASSLGQSPVPTEAFF. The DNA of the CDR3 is TGCGCCAGCAGCTTGGGACAGTCTCCCGTCCCAACTGAAGCTTTCTTT.

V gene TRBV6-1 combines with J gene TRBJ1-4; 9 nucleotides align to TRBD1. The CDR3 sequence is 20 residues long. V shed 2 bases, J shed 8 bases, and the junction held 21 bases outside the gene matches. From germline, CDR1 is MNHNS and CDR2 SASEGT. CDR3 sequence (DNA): TGTGCCAGCAGTGAATGGGGTTGGGGTTCTACAGGGGGCTGGTGGGAAAAACTGTTTTTT. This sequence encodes CASSEWGWGSTGGWWEKLFF.

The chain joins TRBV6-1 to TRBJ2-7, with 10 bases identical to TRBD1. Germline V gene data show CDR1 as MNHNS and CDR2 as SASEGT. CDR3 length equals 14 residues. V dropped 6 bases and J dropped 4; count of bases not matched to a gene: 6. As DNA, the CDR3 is TGTGCCAGCAGCGGACAGGGGGGGAGGTACGAGCAGTACTTC. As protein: CASSGQGGRYEQYF.

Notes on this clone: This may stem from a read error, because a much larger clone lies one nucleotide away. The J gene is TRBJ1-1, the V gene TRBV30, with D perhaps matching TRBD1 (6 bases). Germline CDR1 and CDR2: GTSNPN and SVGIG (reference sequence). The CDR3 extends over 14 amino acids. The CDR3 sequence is CVWTPGQRNTEAFF. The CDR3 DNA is TGTGTCTGGACCCCCGGACAGAGGAACACTGAAGCTTTCTTT.

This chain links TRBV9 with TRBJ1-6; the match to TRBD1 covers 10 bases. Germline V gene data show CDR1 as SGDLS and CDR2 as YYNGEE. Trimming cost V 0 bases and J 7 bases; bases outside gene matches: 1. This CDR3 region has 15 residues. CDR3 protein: CASSVEGQGNSPLHF. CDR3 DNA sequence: TGTGCCAGCAGCGTAGAGGGACAGGGGAATTCACCCCTCCACTTT.

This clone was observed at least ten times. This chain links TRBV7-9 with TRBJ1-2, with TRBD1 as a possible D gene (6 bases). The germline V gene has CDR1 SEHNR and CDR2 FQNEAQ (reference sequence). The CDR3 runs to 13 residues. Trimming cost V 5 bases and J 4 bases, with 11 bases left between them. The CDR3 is CASSADRRYGYTF. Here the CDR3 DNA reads TGTGCCAGCAGCGCGGACAGACGCTATGGCTACACCTTC.

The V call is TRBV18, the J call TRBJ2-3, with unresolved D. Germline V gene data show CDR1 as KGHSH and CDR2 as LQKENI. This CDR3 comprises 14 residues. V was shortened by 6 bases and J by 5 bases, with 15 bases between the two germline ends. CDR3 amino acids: CASSPSNWIDTQYF. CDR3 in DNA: TGTGCCAGCTCCCCCTCAAATTGGATAGATACGCAGTATTTT.

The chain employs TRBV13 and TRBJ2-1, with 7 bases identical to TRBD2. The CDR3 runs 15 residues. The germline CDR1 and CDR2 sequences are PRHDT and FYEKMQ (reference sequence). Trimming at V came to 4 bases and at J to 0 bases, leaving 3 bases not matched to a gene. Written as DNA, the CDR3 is TGTGCCAGCAGCTCCGGGGGGAGCTCCTACAATGAGCAGTTCTTC. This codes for CASSSGGSSYNEQFF.

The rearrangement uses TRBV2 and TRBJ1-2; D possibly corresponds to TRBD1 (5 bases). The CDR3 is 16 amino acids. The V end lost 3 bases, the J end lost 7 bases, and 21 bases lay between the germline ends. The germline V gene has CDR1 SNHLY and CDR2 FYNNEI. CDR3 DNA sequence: TGTGCCAGCAGTGAGATTACCGGGACTTTACAACGTGGCTACACCTTC. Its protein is CASSEITGTLQRGYTF.